This T cell receptor beta chain was recorded in a study of shared T cell receptors in the human thymus. Libraries were prepared by immunoSEQ multiplex PCR; TCRdb keeps only in-frame clonotypes and omits some of them. The sample lists 700,000 to 750,000 clones; roughly 85% were seen once. These data were also filed under a second study, of human thymus T cells. From that second work: Healthy Finnish infants undergoing corrective surgery for congenital heart defects provided the donor material. Corrective cardiac surgery supplied the resected thymus tissue. Within thymic and blood repertoires, V and J gene usage appeared to be biased.

The sequencing input was thymocytes. The receptor was isolated from a girl in the first two years of life with a congenital heart defect.

CDR3 region: CASSLVPGGEAFF. CDR3 DNA: TGTGCCAGCAGCTTAGTCCCGGGGGGTGAAGCTTTCTTT. The chain has TRBV11-3 and TRBJ1-1; possible D gene TRBD1, 5 bases. Germline values: CDR1 SGHNT, CDR2 YENEEA. This CDR3 has 13 residues. Trimming took off 1 base at V and 7 bases at J, with 10 bases between the two ends.